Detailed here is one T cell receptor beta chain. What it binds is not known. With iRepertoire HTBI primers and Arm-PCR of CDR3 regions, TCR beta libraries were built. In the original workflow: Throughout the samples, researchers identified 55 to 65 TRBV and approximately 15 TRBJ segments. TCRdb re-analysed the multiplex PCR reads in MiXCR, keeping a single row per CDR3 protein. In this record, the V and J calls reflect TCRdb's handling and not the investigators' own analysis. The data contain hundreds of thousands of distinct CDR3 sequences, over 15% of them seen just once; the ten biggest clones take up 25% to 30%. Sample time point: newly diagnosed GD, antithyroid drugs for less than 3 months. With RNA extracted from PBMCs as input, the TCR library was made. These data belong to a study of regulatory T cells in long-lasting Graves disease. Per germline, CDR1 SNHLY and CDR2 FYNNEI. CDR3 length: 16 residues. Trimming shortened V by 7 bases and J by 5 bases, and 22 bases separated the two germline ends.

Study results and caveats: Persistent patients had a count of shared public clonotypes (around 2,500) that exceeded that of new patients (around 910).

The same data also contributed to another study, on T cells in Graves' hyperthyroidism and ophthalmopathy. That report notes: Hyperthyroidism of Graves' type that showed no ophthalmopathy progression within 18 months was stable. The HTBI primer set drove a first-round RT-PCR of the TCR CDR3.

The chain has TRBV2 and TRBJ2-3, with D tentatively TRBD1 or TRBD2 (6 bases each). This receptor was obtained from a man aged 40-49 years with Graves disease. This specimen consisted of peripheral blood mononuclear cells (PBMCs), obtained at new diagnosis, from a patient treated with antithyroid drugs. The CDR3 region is CASTMTPGGREDTQYF. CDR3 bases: TGTGCCAGCACCATGACTCCCGGGGGCCGTGAAGATACGCAGTATTTT.